This is a list of T cell receptor beta chains from one sample in a study of shared clonotypes between healthy human individuals. TCRdb keeps only in-frame clones here, not all; method: immunoSEQ multiplex PCR. This sample yields roughly 2 million clones, of which approximately 95% are seen a single time; around 1.1% belongs to the top ten. The specimen was naive CD8+ T cells sorted from blood. The receptors come from a man aged 18 to 30 in good health. The CDR3 runs from the conserved cysteine through the conserved F or W. Fields, in order: J gene, clone size, D gene, V gene, CDR3 DNA, CDR3 protein. The D gene is left open where the match is weak. Clone size is shown for a subset of rows, as once, few, many or a class of expanded clone.

J: TRBJ2-1; size: once; D: -; V: TRBV7-9; DNA: TGTGCCAGCAACGAGGCCAATGAGCAGTTCTTC; CDR3: CASNEANEQFF
J: TRBJ1-1; size: once; D: -; V: TRBV29-1; DNA: TGCAGCGAGCAGCTCGGCATGAACACTGAAGCTTTCTTT; CDR3: CSEQLGMNTEAFF
J: TRBJ2-7; size: -; D: -; V: TRBV4-1; DNA: TGCGCCAGCAGCCAAGAGATAGGAGCCTACGAGCAGTACTTC; CDR3: CASSQEIGAYEQYF
J: TRBJ2-2; size: -; D: -; V: TRBV4-3; DNA: TGCGCCAGCAGCCAAGGCGCGACGAACACCGGGGAGCTGTTTTTT; CDR3: CASSQGATNTGELFF
J: TRBJ2-7; size: -; D: -; V: TRBV19; DNA: TGTGCCAGTAGTATCAGGCCAGCGGCCATCTCCTACGAGCAGTACTTC; CDR3: CASSIRPAAISYEQYF
J: TRBJ1-5; size: -; D: TRBD1; V: TRBV30; DNA: TGTGCCTGGAGCTCCGACAGGGGTGATCAGCCCCAGCATTTT; CDR3: CAWSSDRGDQPQHF
J: TRBJ2-7; size: -; D: TRBD2; V: TRBV29-1; DNA: TGCAGCGCCCGGACTAGCGGGGAGTACGAGCAGTACTTC; CDR3: CSARTSGEYEQYF
J: TRBJ2-7; size: -; D: -; V: TRBV7-9; DNA: TGTGCCAGCAGTCAGGGGTTAGCCTACGAGCAGTACTTC; CDR3: CASSQGLAYEQYF
J: TRBJ2-1; size: -; D: -; V: TRBV28; DNA: TGTGCCAGCAGTTTAGGGTGGAGCTCCTACAATGAGCAGTTCTTC; CDR3: CASSLGWSSYNEQFF
J: TRBJ2-2; size: once; D: -; V: TRBV6-1; DNA: TGTGCCAGCAGTGACCGGGGCGCGAACACCGGGGAGCTGTTTTTT; CDR3: CASSDRGANTGELFF